This T cell receptor (beta chain) derives from a study of T cells in Graves' hyperthyroidism and ophthalmopathy. There are 14 residues in the CDR3. Germline V CDR1 and CDR2: SGHTA, FQGTGA. Points from the study as a whole: Blood held most thyroid clonotypes expanded above 0.001 frequency.

This clonotype has just a few counts. Its cognate antigen is unknown. The junction and the germline gene differ at one end; a read error may be behind it. Using RNA transcripts as the source, TCR beta CDR3 regions were amplified. With the HTBI primer set, the TCR CDR3 went through a first round of RT-PCR. In TCRdb, the multiplex PCR reads were re-called with MiXCR into one record per CDR3 protein. Of 700,000 to 850,000 distinct CDR3 sequences listed, about 35% are singletons. An absence of ophthalmopathy progression within 18 months meant stable Graves' hyperthyroidism. It was approximately 9.7 ml of fresh peripheral blood that supplied the PBMCs.

This TCR came from a woman aged 35 to 49 with Graves' hyperthyroidism. The V call is TRBV7-3, the J call TRBJ1-4, with D possibly being TRBD1 (5 bases). Sequenced input: blood. The CDR3 protein is CAVQPLGTNEKLLF. DNA of the CDR3: TGTGCCGTCCAGCCTCTAGGGACTAATGAAAAACTGCTTTTT.